The rows below give T cell receptor beta chains drawn from one sample of a study of OX40 agonist ivuxolimab in advanced cancers. Data came from immunoSEQ multiplex PCR; TCRdb stores just in-frame clones and leaves some out. Among fewer than 95,000 clones listed, 85% were seen once. The sample consisted of CD4+ or CD8+ T cells sorted from blood, taken in a trial of the OX40 agonist ivuxolimab. Receptors were obtained from an adult with an advanced solid tumor such as melanoma, head and neck, liver or kidney cancer. CDR3s include the opening cysteine and the closing phenylalanine or tryptophan. A D gene is named only where the DNA matches it firmly. Where a row states a size, it is once, few, many or the class of an expanded clone; other rows omit it.

D gene: NA; V gene: TRBV9; clone size: NA; J gene: TRBJ1-4; CDR3 DNA: TGTGCCAGCAGCGTAGGGGGGTCAGGGCTTTCTGAAAAACTGTTTTTT; CDR3 protein: CASSVGGSGLSEKLFF
D gene: NA; V gene: TRBV11-2; clone size: NA; J gene: TRBJ1-1; CDR3 DNA: TGTGCCAGCACCCTTCGTCCTAGCAGGGGGAACACTGAAGCTTTCTTT; CDR3 protein: CASTLRPSRGNTEAFF
D gene: NA; V gene: TRBV19; clone size: NA; J gene: TRBJ1-2; CDR3 DNA: TGTGCCAGTAGCAAAGTAGGGGCTAACTATGGCTACACCTTC; CDR3 protein: CASSKVGANYGYTF
D gene: NA; V gene: TRBV15; clone size: few; J gene: TRBJ1-1; CDR3 DNA: TGTGCCACAGGACTTTTGACGAACACTGAAGCTTTCTTT; CDR3 protein: CATGLLTNTEAFF
D gene: NA; V gene: TRBV6-5; clone size: NA; J gene: TRBJ1-2; CDR3 DNA: TGTGCCAGCAGTTCGGCCACCAGGGGATCCCGGGGCTACACCTTC; CDR3 protein: CASSSATRGSRGYTF
D gene: NA; V gene: TRBV27; clone size: NA; J gene: TRBJ1-6; CDR3 DNA: TGTGCCAGCAGTAAGGGACGGGGGAATTCACCCCTCCACTTT; CDR3 protein: CASSKGRGNSPLHF
D gene: NA; V gene: TRBV14; clone size: few; J gene: TRBJ1-3; CDR3 DNA: TGTGCCAGCAGCCCGACTCATTCTGGAAACACCATATATTTT; CDR3 protein: CASSPTHSGNTIYF
D gene: TRBD1; V gene: TRBV27; clone size: few; J gene: TRBJ2-7; CDR3 DNA: TGTGCCAGCAGTCCCGGGACAGGTTCATCCTACGAGCAGTACTTC; CDR3 protein: CASSPGTGSSYEQYF
D gene: NA; V gene: TRBV9; clone size: NA; J gene: TRBJ2-3; CDR3 DNA: TGTGCCAGCAGCGTAGCGGAAGCGGGTACGCAGTATTTT; CDR3 protein: CASSVAEAGTQYF
D gene: TRBD1; V gene: TRBV5-5; clone size: NA; J gene: TRBJ1-5; CDR3 DNA: TGTGCCAGCAGCCCCGGACAGGGGGTTAATCAGCCCCAGCATTTT; CDR3 protein: CASSPGQGVNQPQHF
D gene: NA; V gene: TRBV19; clone size: NA; J gene: TRBJ1-4; CDR3 DNA: TGTGCCAGTAGTATACGAGTATCGGGGGGCGCGACTAATGAAAAACTGTTTTTT; CDR3 protein: CASSIRVSGGATNEKLFF
D gene: NA; V gene: TRBV15; clone size: NA; J gene: TRBJ1-1; CDR3 DNA: TGTGCCACCAGCAGAGATTATCCGAGGCGGGGGATGAACACTGAAGCTTTCTTT; CDR3 protein: CATSRDYPRRGMNTEAFF
D gene: NA; V gene: TRBV19; clone size: once; J gene: TRBJ2-4; CDR3 DNA: TGTGCCAGCTCAAACGGGGTTGACAAAAACATTCAGTACTTC; CDR3 protein: CASSNGVDKNIQYF
D gene: NA; V gene: TRBV28; clone size: NA; J gene: TRBJ1-3; CDR3 DNA: TGTGCCAGCAGTAGTCCAATCGGAGGGTCGGGGGGCACCATATATTTT; CDR3 protein: CASSSPIGGSGGTIYF
D gene: NA; V gene: TRBV6-6; clone size: NA; J gene: TRBJ2-3; CDR3 DNA: TGTGCCAGCAGTTACGGGCGGCAGCCGCACACAGATACGCAGTATTTT; CDR3 protein: CASSYGRQPHTDTQYF
D gene: NA; V gene: TRBV7-2; clone size: NA; J gene: TRBJ2-3; CDR3 DNA: TGTGCCAGCAGCCCCCCTGGGACAGATACGCAGTATTTT; CDR3 protein: CASSPPGTDTQYF
D gene: TRBD2; V gene: TRBV6-4; clone size: NA; J gene: TRBJ2-1; CDR3 DNA: TGTGCCAGCAGTGACACGGGGGGGCGGGATGAGCAGTTCTTC; CDR3 protein: CASSDTGGRDEQFF
D gene: NA; V gene: TRBV18; clone size: NA; J gene: TRBJ1-6; CDR3 DNA: TGTGCCAGCTCAATCTCAAGAGGTTCCGGAGACACTCAGGCCCTCCACTTT; CDR3 protein: CASSISRGSGDTQALHF
D gene: NA; V gene: TRBV9; clone size: NA; J gene: TRBJ1-6; CDR3 DNA: TGTGCCAGCAGTTCCAGGGGCCGCTCGCCCCTCCACTTT; CDR3 protein: CASSSRGRSPLHF
D gene: TRBD1; V gene: TRBV2; clone size: NA; J gene: TRBJ1-5; CDR3 DNA: TGTGCCAGCAGACCTGACAGGGACCAGCCCCAGCATTTT; CDR3 protein: CASRPDRDQPQHF
D gene: NA; V gene: TRBV25-1; clone size: NA; J gene: TRBJ1-2; CDR3 DNA: TGTGCCAGCAGTAACTACAGGGACTATGGCTACACCTTC; CDR3 protein: CASSNYRDYGYTF
D gene: TRBD1; V gene: TRBV30; clone size: few; J gene: TRBJ2-1; CDR3 DNA: TGTGCCTGGACGGGACAGGGAGGGAATGAGCAGTTCTTC; CDR3 protein: CAWTGQGGNEQFF
D gene: NA; V gene: TRBV7-9; clone size: once; J gene: TRBJ1-1; CDR3 DNA: TGTGCCAGCAGCAGACAGGAGAACACTGAAGCTTTCTTT; CDR3 protein: CASSRQENTEAFF
D gene: NA; V gene: TRBV19; clone size: NA; J gene: TRBJ1-2; CDR3 DNA: TGTGCCAGTAGTAGGTGGGATGGCTACACCTTC; CDR3 protein: CASSRWDGYTF
D gene: TRBD1; V gene: TRBV15; clone size: NA; J gene: TRBJ1-2; CDR3 DNA: TGTGCCACCAGCAGAGGAGGGACAGGAGGGGATGGCTACACCTTC; CDR3 protein: CATSRGGTGGDGYTF
D gene: TRBD1; V gene: TRBV19; clone size: NA; J gene: TRBJ1-2; CDR3 DNA: TGTGCCAGCCAATGGGGGGGACAGGGTGACTATGGCTACACCTTC; CDR3 protein: CASQWGGQGDYGYTF
D gene: NA; V gene: TRBV7-6; clone size: NA; J gene: TRBJ2-3; CDR3 DNA: TGTGCCAGCAGCCCTACGAGGGGCGGGGGCACAGATACGCAGTATTTT; CDR3 protein: CASSPTRGGGTDTQYF
D gene: NA; V gene: TRBV6-1; clone size: NA; J gene: TRBJ2-1; CDR3 DNA: TGTGCCAGCAGTGCTGGATCCACTAGGGCCTACAATGAGCAGTTCTTC; CDR3 protein: CASSAGSTRAYNEQFF
D gene: NA; V gene: TRBV5-1; clone size: NA; J gene: TRBJ2-7; CDR3 DNA: TGCGCCAGCAGCTTGGGCCCCCCGGGACAAAGATACGAGCAGTACTTC; CDR3 protein: CASSLGPPGQRYEQYF
D gene: NA; V gene: TRBV2; clone size: few; J gene: TRBJ1-2; CDR3 DNA: TGTGCCAGCAGGGCCATGCCTAACTATGGCTACACCTTC; CDR3 protein: CASRAMPNYGYTF
D gene: NA; V gene: TRBV2; clone size: NA; J gene: TRBJ1-3; CDR3 DNA: TGTGCCAGCAGTAAAGCGCCGGGACCGAGCTCTGGAAACACCATATATTTT; CDR3 protein: CASSKAPGPSSGNTIYF
D gene: TRBD1; V gene: TRBV7-2; clone size: NA; J gene: TRBJ1-1; CDR3 DNA: TGTGCCAGCAGCTCTCACAGGGGAGGGAACACTGAAGCTTTCTTT; CDR3 protein: CASSSHRGGNTEAFF
D gene: NA; V gene: TRBV19; clone size: NA; J gene: TRBJ1-1; CDR3 DNA: TGTGCCAGTAGTATTTTCACTGAAGCTTTCTTT; CDR3 protein: CASSIFTEAFF
D gene: TRBD1; V gene: TRBV6-5; clone size: NA; J gene: TRBJ2-7; CDR3 DNA: TGTGCCAGCAGTGACCGGGACAGGGGACACGAGCAGTACTTC; CDR3 protein: CASSDRDRGHEQYF
D gene: NA; V gene: TRBV5-5; clone size: NA; J gene: TRBJ1-2; CDR3 DNA: TGTGCCAGCAGCTTGGATGGGGGCGGCTACACCTTC; CDR3 protein: CASSLDGGGYTF
D gene: NA; V gene: TRBV19; clone size: NA; J gene: TRBJ2-4; CDR3 DNA: TGTGCCAGTAGTATTGGAGGGACCCTAGCCAAAAACATTCAGTACTTC; CDR3 protein: CASSIGGTLAKNIQYF
D gene: NA; V gene: TRBV6-6; clone size: NA; J gene: TRBJ2-5; CDR3 DNA: TGTGCCAGCAGTCTAACAGGGTCTGAGACCCAGTACTTC; CDR3 protein: CASSLTGSETQYF
D gene: TRBD1; V gene: TRBV7-9; clone size: NA; J gene: TRBJ1-6; CDR3 DNA: TGTGCCAGCAGTTGGGACAGTAATTCACCCCTCCACTTT; CDR3 protein: CASSWDSNSPLHF
D gene: TRBD1; V gene: TRBV2; clone size: NA; J gene: TRBJ1-2; CDR3 DNA: TGTGCCAGCACCGGGACAGGGGGATCGAGGGGCTACACCTTC; CDR3 protein: CASTGTGGSRGYTF
D gene: NA; V gene: TRBV6-5; clone size: NA; J gene: TRBJ1-1; CDR3 DNA: TGTGCCAGCAGTTACGATCCGGCCAAGGGTTCTGAAGCTTTCTTT; CDR3 protein: CASSYDPAKGSEAFF
D gene: TRBD1; V gene: TRBV6-1; clone size: NA; J gene: TRBJ2-7; CDR3 DNA: TGTGCCAGCAGAGACGGGACAGGGGAACACTACGAGCAGTACTTC; CDR3 protein: CASRDGTGEHYEQYF
D gene: NA; V gene: TRBV7-8; clone size: NA; J gene: TRBJ2-1; CDR3 DNA: TGTGCCAGCAGCCCTGGACAGATCTTTGGGTCTGCCAATGAGCAGTTCTTC; CDR3 protein: CASSPGQIFGSANEQFF
D gene: NA; V gene: TRBV19; clone size: NA; J gene: TRBJ1-1; CDR3 DNA: TGTGCCAGTAGTCCGCAAGGACAATGGAACACTGAAGCTTTCTTT; CDR3 protein: CASSPQGQWNTEAFF
D gene: NA; V gene: TRBV28; clone size: NA; J gene: TRBJ1-6; CDR3 DNA: TGTGCCAGCACTCAATTACGTTCACCCCTCCACTTT; CDR3 protein: CASTQLRSPLHF
D gene: NA; V gene: TRBV10-3; clone size: NA; J gene: TRBJ2-3; CDR3 DNA: TGTGCCATCAGTGTGGGGATTACAGATACGCAGTATTTT; CDR3 protein: CAISVGITDTQYF
D gene: TRBD1; V gene: TRBV10-3; clone size: NA; J gene: TRBJ2-3; CDR3 DNA: TGTGCCATCAGTGAGTTCAACCGGGCTGAGGGGGCCACAGATACGCAGTATTTT; CDR3 protein: CAISEFNRAEGATDTQYF